This TCR beta chain is drawn from a study of blood T cell repertoires in COVID-19. Overall study: Acute and convalescent COVID-19 samples came from the United States, Italy and Spain.

In the authors' workflow: Scientists estimated how many nucleated cells there were by amplifying reference gene primers. TCRdb keeps only in-frame clones here, not all; method: immunoSEQ multiplex PCR. Clonal size and the V and J genes are those of that table, whereas D and trimming came from the DNA. The data contain roughly 260,000 clones, more than 75% of them singletons. In this sample, this clone turned up once. This CDR3 is 12 amino acids long. Trimming removed 5 bases at V and 9 bases at J, with 14 bases between. The germline V gene has CDR1 SEHNR and CDR2 FQNEAQ (reference sequence). The study drew participants aged roughly 18 to 95 years from around 24 US areas. What the recovered Cohort 3 donors had was two negative PCRs, clearance, or symptom resolution.

This sequence was found in a young woman who had recovered from COVID-19. Sequenced material: PBMCs or T cells enriched from blood (not recorded which). The V gene is TRBV7-9, the J gene TRBJ2-7, with D possibly matching TRBD1 (6 bases). CDR3 in DNA: TGTGCCAGCAGCACCGACAGGTCCTTGCAGTACTTC. Translated: CASSTDRSLQYF.